One sample yielded the 25 T cell receptor beta chains listed below, sequenced in a study of blood T cell repertoires in COVID-19. Profiling relied on immunoSEQ multiplex PCR, and the TCRdb table lists in-frame clones only, not all of them. The sample contains around 72,000 clones, more than 65% of which appear only once. Material: peripheral blood. These receptors all stem from a woman aged 55-69 years with acute or convalescent COVID-19.

This chain links TRBV10-3 with TRBJ2-5, with TRBD1 identical over 8 bases. Germline V gene sequence: CDR1 ENHRY, CDR2 SYGVKD. The CDR3 has 13 amino acids. V shed 5 bases and J 2 bases; nucleotides not matched to a gene: 1. CDR3 DNA: TGTGCCATCAGTCGGACAGGGCAAGAGACCCAGTACTTC. It codes for CAISRTGQETQYF.

The V gene is TRBV11-2, the J gene TRBJ2-1, with TRBD2 matching over 10 bases. Unmatched junction bases numbered 4, after V lost 3 bases and J lost 8 bases. The V gene's germline CDR1 is SGHAT and CDR2 FQNNGV. The CDR3 is 14 residues long. The CDR3 protein is CASSFSGGWDEQFF. In DNA, the CDR3 is TGTGCCAGCAGCTTTAGCGGGGGGTGGGATGAGCAGTTCTTC.

The CDR3 DNA reads TGTGCCAGCAGTCCGACCCTGACTAGTCCCAACCCAAATGAGCAGTTCTTC. It specifies CASSPTLTSPNPNEQFF. This rearrangement joins TRBV13 to TRBJ2-1, with D perhaps TRBD2 (6 bases). This CDR3 has 17 amino acids. The V end lost 6 bases, the J end lost 7 bases, and 25 bases lay between the germline ends. Germline V gives CDR1 PRHDT, CDR2 FYEKMQ (reference sequence).

The chain links TRBV11-1 to TRBJ2-5; D gene uncertain. The CDR3 runs 13 residues. Trimming removed 5 bases at V and 3 bases at J, with 10 bases between. Germline CDR1 reads SGHAT; CDR2 reads FQDESV (reference sequence). CDR3 in DNA: TGTGCCAGCAGCCCCTCGAGCGAAGAGACCCAGTACTTC. This encodes CASSPSSEETQYF.

J is TRBJ1-4 and V is TRBV19; D call uncertain. V shed 6 bases and J shed 10 bases, with 12 bases lying between them. This CDR3 spans 12 amino acids. Germline CDR1 reads LNHDA; CDR2 reads SQIVND (reference sequence). The CDR3 sequence: CASSPHLGKLFF. In nucleotides, the CDR3 is TGTGCCAGTAGCCCCCACCTAGGAAAACTGTTTTTT. Using reference TRBV19 and TRBJ1-4 for the parts outside the CDR3, the full variable domain is DGGITQSPKYLFRKEGQNVTLSCEQNLNHDAMYWYRQDPGQGLRLIYYSQIVNDFQKGDIAEGYSVSREKKESFPLTVTSAQKNPTAFYLCASSPHLGKLFFGSGTQLSVL.

The chain recombines TRBV5-5 with TRBJ1-1, with TRBD1 matching over 8 bases. The CDR3 runs 14 residues. CDR1 and CDR2 (germline): SGHKS, YYEKEE (reference sequence). V trimming: 3 bases; J trimming: 5 bases; junction bases outside the gene matches: 6. DNA of the CDR3: TGTGCCAGCAGCTCGGGACAGGTGGTGACTGAAGCTTTCTTT. The encoded protein is CASSSGQVVTEAFF. Combining the CDR3 with reference TRBV5-5 and TRBJ1-1 gives the whole variable domain DAGVTQSPTHLIKTRGQQVTLRCSPISGHKSVSWYQQVLGQGPQFIFQYYEKEERGRGNFPDRFSARQFPNYSSELNVNALLLGDSALYLCASSSGQVVTEAFFGQGTRLTVV.

The chain combines TRBV5-4 with TRBJ1-2; a weak D match, TRBD1 (5 bases). Germline V lookup: CDR1 SGHNT, CDR2 YYREEE (reference sequence). Trimming removed 2 bases from V and 2 bases from J, with 13 bases in between. The CDR3 length is 15 residues. DNA for the CDR3: TGTGCCAGCAGCTTCCGGGACTCCCCAAACTATGGCTACACCTTC. Encoded protein: CASSFRDSPNYGYTF. Complete variable domain (other parts from reference TRBV5-4 and TRBJ1-2): ETGVTQSPTHLIKTRGQQVTLRCSSQSGHNTVSWYQQALGQGPQFIFQYYREEENGRGNFPPRFSGLQFPNYSSELNVNALELDDSALYLCASSFRDSPNYGYTFGSGTRLTVV.

This clone has a handful of counts. J is TRBJ1-1 and V is TRBV10-3; 7 bases align to TRBD1. This CDR3 region has 16 residues. The germline V gene has CDR1 ENHRY and CDR2 SYGVKD. V trimming: 0 bases; J trimming: 8 bases; junction bases outside the gene matches: 12. CDR3 in DNA: TGTGCCATCAGTGAGTCTAGCGTCCAGGGGGTAAGGGAAGCTTTCTTT. Its protein product is CAISESSVQGVREAFF.

The chain employs TRBV18 and TRBJ2-1; D may be TRBD2 (6 bases). The CDR3 totals 16 residues. Germline values: CDR1 KGHSH, CDR2 LQKENI. Trimming left V 3 bases short and J 1 base short, with 13 bases between. The CDR3 DNA reads as TGTGCCAGCTCACCCTCCCACGGGGGATCCTACAATGAGCAGTTCTTC. Translating gives CASSPSHGGSYNEQFF.

In regard to this clone: Other nucleotide sequences in the sample specify the same CDR3. The chain's CDR3 is CASSLVPGLATDTQYF. The CDR3 bases are TGCGCCAGCAGCTTGGTTCCGGGACTAGCAACAGATACGCAGTATTTT. This sequence joins TRBV5-1 and TRBJ2-3; 9 bases map to TRBD2. The CDR3 sequence is 16 residues long. Germline lookup yields CDR1 SGHRS and CDR2 YFSETQ. V trimming: 0 bases; J trimming: 3 bases; junction bases outside the gene matches: 5.

The chain recombines TRBV2 with TRBJ1-1; 8 bases map to TRBD1. After removal of 7 bases from V and 5 bases from J, the junction contained 12 bases not matched to a gene. This CDR3 is 15 amino acids long. Germline V CDR1 and CDR2: SNHLY, FYNNEI. CDR3 residues: CASTIGGTGGTEAFF. In nucleotides, the CDR3 is TGTGCCAGCACCATAGGAGGGACAGGAGGGACTGAAGCTTTCTTT.

CDR3 region: CASSLMGGYGYTF. CDR3 bases: TGTGCCAGCAGCTTAATGGGGGGCTATGGCTACACCTTC. V is TRBV7-3 and J is TRBJ1-2; a possible D gene is TRBD1 (5 bases). This CDR3 contains 13 residues. Trimming cost V 1 base and J 4 bases, with 7 bases left between them. CDR1 and CDR2 from the germline V gene are SGHTA and FQGTGA. The whole variable domain, remainder taken from reference TRBV7-3 and TRBJ1-2, is GAGVSQTPSNKVTEKGKYVELRCDPISGHTALYWYRQSLGQGPEFLIYFQGTGAADDSGLPNDRFFAVRPEGSVSTLKIQRTERGDSAVYLCASSLMGGYGYTFGSGTRLTVV.

This chain connects TRBV5-4 to TRBJ2-2; TRBD1 aligns across 9 bases. This CDR3 is 17 amino acids long. J was trimmed by 2 bases and V by 4 bases; bases with no gene match: 9. Germline V CDR1 and CDR2: SGHNT, YYREEE (reference sequence). CDR3 coding DNA: TGTGCCAGCAGCCCCGCCCCGGACAGGGGAAACACCGGGGAGCTGTTTTTT. Amino acids: CASSPAPDRGNTGELFF.

The CDR3 nucleotides read TGTGCCAGTCGACTTCGGGGGACAGATGGCTACACCTTC. This encodes CASRLRGTDGYTF. This chain connects TRBV6-5 to TRBJ1-2; TRBD1 agrees at 7 bases. V dropped 9 bases and J dropped 6; count of bases not matched to a gene: 10. The CDR3 contains 13 residues. Germline V lookup: CDR1 MNHEY, CDR2 SVGAGI.

This clone has more than one count but fewer than ten. This CDR3 reads CASSPSRRDESYTF. The CDR3, as DNA: TGTGCCAGCTCACCCTCTAGGAGGGACGAGAGCTACACCTTC. The V and J genes are TRBV18 and TRBJ1-2, with D possibly TRBD1 on 5 matching bases. CDR1 and CDR2 from the germline V gene are KGHSH and LQKENI. This CDR3 contains 14 residues. V was clipped by 3 bases and J by 9 bases, with 17 bases between them. Complete variable domain (other parts from reference TRBV18 and TRBJ1-2): NAGVMQNPRHLVRRRGQEARLRCSPMKGHSHVYWYRQLPEEGLKFMVYLQKENIIDESGMPKERFSAEFPKEGPSILRIQQVVRGDSAAYFCASSPSRRDESYTFGSGTRLTVV.

V and J are TRBV7-3 and TRBJ2-1; 13 bases map to TRBD2. The V gene end was trimmed by 4 bases and the J gene end by 1 base; junction bases not matched to a gene: 7. The CDR3 extends over 18 amino acids. Germline values: CDR1 SGHTA, CDR2 FQGTGA. The CDR3 coding sequence is TGTGCCAGCAGCTCATCCGGGACTAGCGGGGTTTCCTACAATGAGCAGTTCTTC. Translation: CASSSSGTSGVSYNEQFF. Combining the CDR3 with reference TRBV7-3 and TRBJ2-1 gives the whole variable domain GAGVSQTPSNKVTEKGKYVELRCDPISGHTALYWYRQSLGQGPEFLIYFQGTGAADDSGLPNDRFFAVRPEGSVSTLKIQRTERGDSAVYLCASSSSGTSGVSYNEQFFGPGTRLTVL.

The chain joins TRBV5-1 to TRBJ1-3; D remains unclear. Germline-derived CDR1 and CDR2 are SGHRS and YFSETQ. V was cut by 4 bases and J by 3 bases, with 11 bases left in between. The CDR3 covers 14 residues. The CDR3: CASSPFSLGNTIYF. In nucleotides, the CDR3 is TGCGCCAGCAGCCCTTTTTCCCTTGGAAACACCATATATTTT.

This clone has a single count. The chain employs TRBV10-3 and TRBJ1-1; D perhaps matches TRBD1 (5 bases). The V end was cut by 11 bases, the J end by 3 bases, with 13 bases between. The germline CDR1 and CDR2 sequences are ENHRY and SYGVKD. The CDR3 loop spans 12 amino acids. The CDR3 here is CAALGEDTEAFF. CDR3 DNA: TGTGCCGCGCTGGGGGAGGACACTGAAGCTTTCTTT.

V usage is TRBV7-3 and J usage is TRBJ1-1; no clear D gene. V lost 4 bases to trimming and J lost 1 base, with 7 bases between them. The germline gives CDR1 SGHTA, CDR2 FQGTGA. The length of the CDR3 is 13 residues. CDR3 coding DNA: TGTGCCAGCAGCTCGGACTGGAACACTGAAGCTTTCTTT. Amino acids: CASSSDWNTEAFF. Full variable domain (rest looked up from reference TRBV7-3 and TRBJ1-1): GAGVSQTPSNKVTEKGKYVELRCDPISGHTALYWYRQSLGQGPEFLIYFQGTGAADDSGLPNDRFFAVRPEGSVSTLKIQRTERGDSAVYLCASSSDWNTEAFFGQGTRLTVV.

CDR3 nucleotide sequence: TGTGCCAGCAGTTTAGAGGGAGCGAGCAATCAGCCCCAGCATTTT. Protein product: CASSLEGASNQPQHF. The chain combines TRBV27 with TRBJ1-5; D remains unclear. Looked up from germline, CDR1 is MNHEY and CDR2 is SMNVEV (reference sequence). This CDR3 spans 15 amino acids. V was cut by 2 bases and J by 1 base, with 9 bases left in between.

The genes are TRBV2 and TRBJ1-2, with D perhaps TRBD1 (6 bases). V was cut by 5 bases and J by 6 bases, with 10 bases left in between. Germline V lookup: CDR1 SNHLY, CDR2 FYNNEI. The CDR3 covers 12 residues. This CDR3 reads CASSRDINGYTF. CDR3 nucleotides: TGTGCCAGCAGTCGGGACATAAATGGCTACACCTTC.

The chain links TRBV7-2 to TRBJ1-6; D remains ambiguous. Looked up from germline, CDR1 is SGHTA and CDR2 is FQGNSA. The CDR3 loop spans 16 amino acids. Deletions cut 1 base from V and 0 bases from J, with 7 bases between. The CDR3 here is CASSLEERSYNSPLHF. As DNA, the CDR3 is TGTGCCAGCAGCTTAGAGGAGCGCTCCTATAATTCACCCCTCCACTTT.

About this clone: This same CDR3 is encoded by further DNA sequences in the sample. DNA of the CDR3: TGTGCCAGCAGCGTCGACGGGACAGGGGGCTCTTTAGGTGGCTACACCTTC. It encodes CASSVDGTGGSLGGYTF. The chain links TRBV9 to TRBJ1-2; 12 bases map to TRBD1. Germline V gene sequence: CDR1 SGDLS, CDR2 YYNGEE. With V trimmed by 2 bases and J by 7 bases, 12 bases remained unmatched. This CDR3 spans 17 amino acids.

The chain carries TRBV5-5 and TRBJ1-2; D is perhaps TRBD1 (5 bases). This CDR3 is 16 amino acids long. V gave up 4 bases and J gave up 0 bases, with 16 bases separating them. Germline V gene sequence: CDR1 SGHKS, CDR2 YYEKEE (reference sequence). The CDR3 DNA reads as TGTGCCAGCAGCCCACCGGCAGGGAGGGCTAACTATGGCTACACCTTC. Its protein is CASSPPAGRANYGYTF. Full variable domain (rest looked up from reference TRBV5-5 and TRBJ1-2): DAGVTQSPTHLIKTRGQQVTLRCSPISGHKSVSWYQQVLGQGPQFIFQYYEKEERGRGNFPDRFSARQFPNYSSELNVNALLLGDSALYLCASSPPAGRANYGYTFGSGTRLTVV.

This clone was observed a single time. The V and J genes are TRBV7-9 and TRBJ2-1; D gene ambiguous. The germline V and J ends were trimmed by 3 bases and 4 bases, with 10 bases remaining between them. The length of the CDR3 is 14 residues. The germline CDR1 and CDR2 sequences are SEHNR and FQNEAQ (reference sequence). The CDR3 DNA is TGTGCCAGCAGCTTTGGTACAGATTACAATGAGCAGTTCTTC. Its translation: CASSFGTDYNEQFF.